This T cell receptor (beta chain) was observed in a study of blood T cell repertoires in COVID-19. J lost 4 bases, V lost 5 bases, and 6 bases had no gene match. The length of the CDR3 is 15 residues. Germline CDR1 and CDR2: SEHNR and FQNEAQ (reference sequence). Authors' methods: It was from reference gene primer amplification that nucleated cell counts were estimated. The table came from immunoSEQ multiplex PCR; TCRdb's copy has only in-frame clones and leaves some out. From that table come the V and J calls and clone size; the DNA was used to work out D and trimming. The sample has fewer than 400,000 clones, around 86% seen once. Participant age was roughly 18 to 100 years, and participants resided in about 25 US areas. Participants were placed into cohorts based on the clinical history they reported. For recovered donors of Cohort 3, there were two negative PCRs, clearance, or symptom resolution.

The gene calls are TRBV7-9 and TRBJ1-1, with 11 positions matching TRBD1. Sequenced sample: PBMCs or T cells enriched from blood (not recorded which). This sequence originates from a young man who had recovered from COVID-19. The DNA of the CDR3 is TGTGCCAGCAGCCCCGGGACAGGGGGAGGCACTGAAGCTTTCTTT. Protein product: CASSPGTGGGTEAFF.